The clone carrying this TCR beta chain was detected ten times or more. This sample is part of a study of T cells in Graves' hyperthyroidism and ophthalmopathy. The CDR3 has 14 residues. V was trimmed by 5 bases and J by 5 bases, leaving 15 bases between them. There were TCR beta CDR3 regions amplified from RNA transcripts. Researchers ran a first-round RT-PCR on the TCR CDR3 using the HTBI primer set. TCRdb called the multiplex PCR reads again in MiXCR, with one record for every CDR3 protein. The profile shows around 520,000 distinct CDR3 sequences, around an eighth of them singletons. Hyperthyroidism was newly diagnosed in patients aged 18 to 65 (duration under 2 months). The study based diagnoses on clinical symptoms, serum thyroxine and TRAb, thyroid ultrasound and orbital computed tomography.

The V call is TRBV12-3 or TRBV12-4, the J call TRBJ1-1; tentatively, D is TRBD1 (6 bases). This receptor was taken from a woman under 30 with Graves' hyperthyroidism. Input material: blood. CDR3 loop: CASSHQGQGTEAFF. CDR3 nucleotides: TGTGCCAGCAGTCACCAGGGGCAGGGGACTGAAGCTTTCTTT.